Each of the 29 T cell receptor beta chains below was sequenced from the same sample in a study of cytomegalovirus exposure and HLA in healthy donors. Use of 60 Vbeta and 13 Jbeta primers characterized the PCR. TCRdb's copy holds only in-frame clones and misses some; the assay was immunoSEQ multiplex PCR. Among roughly 100,000 clones listed, over 60% were seen once. Material for sequencing was PBMCs. The receptors originated from a male donor in good health and CMV-seropositive.

The chain is built from TRBV7-9 and TRBJ1-1; tentative D call: TRBD1 (5 bases). V lost 8 bases and J 5 bases, leaving 24 bases between the germline ends. CDR1 is SEHNR and CDR2 is FQNEAQ in the germline V gene (reference sequence). This CDR3 region has 16 residues. CDR3 region: CASRRWTGAGGTEAFF. CDR3 coding DNA: TGTGCCAGCCGCCGGTGGACGGGCGCGGGGGGGACTGAAGCTTTCTTT.

The chain recombines TRBV7-3 with TRBJ2-5; 10 nucleotides align to TRBD2. The closer fit of TRBJ2-7 to the DNA end suggests the J call may be wrong. The CDR3 consists of 16 residues. CDR1 SGHTA and CDR2 FQGTGA come from the germline V gene. In nucleotides, the CDR3 is TGTGCCAGCAGCCTGGGCGGAGCGGGAGGGGGCTACGAGCAGTACTTC. Encoded protein: CASSLGGAGGGYEQYF.

This chain uses TRBV25-1 with TRBJ2-1; 8 bases match TRBD2. V shed 6 bases and J 6 bases; nucleotides not matched to a gene: 4. CDR1 is MGHDK, CDR2 SYGVNS, per germline. The CDR3 covers 13 residues. The CDR3 coding sequence is TGTGCCAGCAGACGGGAGGGCCTCAATGAGCAGTTCTTC. This codes for CASRREGLNEQFF. Using reference TRBV25-1 and TRBJ2-1 for the parts outside the CDR3, the full variable domain is EADIYQTPRYLVIGTGKKITLECSQTMGHDKMYWYQQDPGMELHLIHYSYGVNSTEKGDLSSESTVSRIRTEHFPLTLESARPSHTSQYLCASRREGLNEQFFGPGTRLTVL.

V usage is TRBV5-1 and J usage is TRBJ2-7; 11 bases map to TRBD2. This CDR3 has 15 amino acids. The germline V gene encodes CDR1 SGHRS and CDR2 YFSETQ. Trimming at V came to 5 bases and at J to 5 bases, leaving 9 bases not matched to a gene. CDR3 in amino acids: CASSQRLAGNNEQYF. For the CDR3, the DNA is TGCGCCAGCAGTCAGAGACTAGCGGGAAATAACGAGCAGTACTTC.

This clone was seen a few times. This sequence joins TRBV7-2 and TRBJ2-5; 7 bases match TRBD1. J was trimmed by 4 bases and V by 5 bases; bases with no gene match: 7. Germline V CDR1 and CDR2: SGHTA, FQGNSA. The CDR3 has 14 amino acids. Here the CDR3 DNA reads TGTGCCAGCAGCCCGACAGGGATTTTAGAGACCCAGTACTTC. This sequence encodes CASSPTGILETQYF.

This clone was counted only a few times. The identical CDR3 is also encoded by other nucleotide sequences in the sample. The V and J genes are TRBV11-2 and TRBJ2-5; D may be TRBD1 (5 bases). The germline V and J ends were trimmed by 1 base and 4 bases, with 7 bases remaining between them. The CDR3 length is 13 residues. The germline V gene encodes CDR1 SGHAT and CDR2 FQNNGV. The CDR3 here is CASSLGGLETQYF. Written as DNA, the CDR3 is TGTGCCAGCAGCTTAGGGGGCCTAGAGACCCAGTACTTC.

CDR3 sequence reads: CASSYGQGAGYTF. Here the CDR3 DNA reads TGTGCCAGCAGCTATGGACAGGGAGCTGGCTACACCTTC. The V and J genes are TRBV5-6 and TRBJ1-2; TRBD1 aligns across 8 bases. CDR3 length: 13 amino acids. The germline CDR1 and CDR2 sequences are SGHDT and YYEEEE. J was trimmed by 7 bases and V by 3 bases; bases with no gene match: 5.

This chain connects TRBV19 to TRBJ1-5; 8 bases map to TRBD1. In germline, CDR1 is LNHDA, CDR2 SQIVND (reference sequence). CDR3 size: 14 residues. V lost 7 bases, J lost 6 bases, and 8 bases stayed unmatched. CDR3: CASTGTGGGQPQHF. DNA for the CDR3: TGTGCCAGTACTGGGACAGGTGGGGGTCAGCCCCAGCATTTT.

The V call is TRBV27, the J call TRBJ2-1; D is perhaps TRBD2 (6 bases). This CDR3 spans 13 amino acids. Trimming shortened V by 8 bases and J by 5 bases, and 13 bases separated the two germline ends. The germline gives CDR1 MNHEY, CDR2 SMNVEV (reference sequence). In nucleotides, the CDR3 is TGTGCCAGCTCCCGGACTACCAACAATGAGCAGTTCTTC. This codes for CASSRTTNNEQFF.

This chain links TRBV10-1 with TRBJ2-6; D is possibly TRBD2 (6 bases). The CDR3 spans 20 residues. Germline CDR1 WNHNN, CDR2 SYGVQD (reference sequence). The V end lost 6 bases, the J end lost 0 bases, and 24 bases lay between the germline ends. CDR3 sequence: CASSSGLLGRPLSGANVLTF. The CDR3, as DNA: TGCGCCAGCAGCTCGGGACTCCTGGGTCGACCACTCTCTGGGGCCAACGTCCTGACTTTC.

V gene TRBV19 combines with J gene TRBJ1-1; 8 nucleotides line up with TRBD1. V trimming: 6 bases; J trimming: 4 bases; junction bases outside the gene matches: 7. The CDR3 runs to 14 residues. Germline V lookup: CDR1 LNHDA, CDR2 SQIVND (reference sequence). This CDR3 is CASRVGQGSTEAFF. The CDR3 DNA is TGTGCCAGTAGGGTTGGACAGGGCAGCACTGAAGCTTTCTTT.

This chain links TRBV7-8 with TRBJ1-2; 8 positions agree with TRBD1. The CDR3 has 14 amino acids. The V gene's germline CDR1 is SGHVS and CDR2 FQNEAQ. Trimming took 1 base from V and 6 from J; bases not matched to a gene: 4. The CDR3 DNA sequence: TGTGCCAGCAGCTTAGGACAGGGGTGGGATGGCTACACCTTC. It yields the protein CASSLGQGWDGYTF.

The chain has TRBV28 and TRBJ1-4; 11 nucleotides agree with TRBD1. CDR1 and CDR2 (germline): MDHEN, SYDVKM. This CDR3 spans 13 amino acids. Germline trimming cut 4 bases from V and 8 bases from J; bases unmatched to any gene: 0. CDR3 in amino acids: CASSWDRGEKLFF. In DNA, the CDR3 is TGTGCCAGCAGTTGGGACAGGGGGGAAAAACTGTTTTTT. Combining the CDR3 with reference TRBV28 and TRBJ1-4 gives the whole variable domain DVKVTQSSRYLVKRTGEKVFLECVQDMDHENMFWYRQDPGLGLRLIYFSYDVKMKEKGDIPEGYSVSREKKERFSLILESASTNQTSMYLCASSWDRGEKLFFGSGTQLSVL.

This clone came up a few times. The chain has TRBV4-1 and TRBJ2-7; D gene ambiguous. The CDR3 is 14 residues long. The V end lost 1 base, the J end lost 0 bases, and 7 bases lay between the germline ends. Germline CDR1 MGHRA, CDR2 YSYEKL. This CDR3 reads CASSQARSSYEQYF. The CDR3 DNA follows: TGCGCCAGCAGCCAAGCGCGGAGCTCCTACGAGCAGTACTTC.

The V call is TRBV2, the J call TRBJ2-7, with 8 positions matching TRBD2. The CDR3 sequence is 14 residues long. Germline V gene sequence: CDR1 SNHLY, CDR2 FYNNEI. The ends lost 7 bases at V and 3 bases at J; junction bases unmatched: 8. The CDR3 protein is CASNRPGLDYEQYF. CDR3 DNA sequence: TGTGCCAGCAATCGACCGGGACTAGACTACGAGCAGTACTTC.

The chain links TRBV6-1 to TRBJ1-5; 7 nucleotides line up with TRBD1. J lost 5 bases, V lost 1 base, and 14 bases had no gene match. Germline V gene sequence: CDR1 MNHNS, CDR2 SASEGT. The length of the CDR3 is 18 residues. In DNA form, the CDR3 reads TGTGCCAGCAGTGAAGTTAGATCCTGGACAGGCGTGGATCAGCCCCAGCATTTT. Protein: CASSEVRSWTGVDQPQHF.

The V and J genes are TRBV30 and TRBJ2-2, with 8 bases matching TRBD1. This CDR3 is 13 amino acids long. CDR1 is GTSNPN and CDR2 is SVGIG in the germline V gene (reference sequence). Trimming took 2 bases from V and 6 from J; bases not matched to a gene: 2. The CDR3 DNA is TGTGCCTGGAGTACAGGGGGGTCCGGGGAGCTGTTTTTT. Its protein product is CAWSTGGSGELFF.

The CDR3 sequence is CASSLDKSGYTF. CDR3 nucleotides: TGTGCCAGCAGTCTGGACAAATCGGGCTACACCTTC. V is TRBV28 and J is TRBJ1-2; the D gene is possibly TRBD1 (5 bases). CDR3 size: 12 residues. The germline V and J ends were trimmed by 5 bases and 8 bases, with 12 bases remaining between them. The germline CDR1 and CDR2 sequences are MDHEN and SYDVKM.

The rearrangement uses TRBV7-8 and TRBJ1-2; D uncertain. Germline V gene data show CDR1 as SGHVS and CDR2 as FQNEAQ. Trimming removed 1 base from V and 3 bases from J, with 6 bases in between. This CDR3 has 13 amino acids. This CDR3 reads CASSLGGHYGYTF. CDR3 DNA sequence: TGTGCCAGCAGCTTAGGAGGGCACTATGGCTACACCTTC.

The rearrangement uses TRBV5-1 and TRBJ2-6; D is perhaps TRBD1 (6 bases). Germline CDR1 reads SGHRS; CDR2 reads YFSETQ. The CDR3 extends over 17 amino acids. V dropped 7 bases and J dropped 3 bases, with 20 bases sitting between them. The CDR3 sequence is CASSGQPLNNGANVLTF. CDR3 coding DNA: TGCGCCAGCTCCGGACAGCCCTTGAATAATGGGGCCAACGTCCTGACTTTC.

This clone was observed a handful of times. The chain is built from TRBV5-8 and TRBJ2-7; D remains ambiguous. Trimming left V 3 bases short and J 2 bases short, with 3 bases between. Looked up from germline, CDR1 is SGHTS and CDR2 is YDEGEE. The CDR3 consists of 11 residues. The CDR3 sequence: CASSSAYEQYF. DNA for the CDR3: TGTGCCAGCAGCTCTGCCTACGAGCAGTACTTC. Full variable domain (missing parts from reference TRBV5-8 and TRBJ2-7): EAGVTQSPTHLIKTRGQQATLRCSPISGHTSVYWYQQALGLGLQFLLWYDEGEERNRGNFPPRFSGRQFPNYSSELNVNALELEDSALYLCASSSAYEQYFGPGTRLTVT.

The chain couples TRBV2 to TRBJ2-3, with 8 bases identical to TRBD2. Per the germline V gene, CDR1 is SNHLY and CDR2 is FYNNEI. The CDR3 sequence is 15 residues long. The J segment lost 6 bases and the V segment lost 10 bases, leaving 15 bases of the junction unmatched. The CDR3 nucleotides are TGTGCCACCCCGGAAGGGGAGCGGGAGCGGGATACGCAGTATTTT. Residues: CATPEGERERDTQYF.

The chain recombines TRBV27 with TRBJ2-7; D gene uncertain. V gave up 2 bases and J gave up 4 bases, with 9 bases separating them. From germline, CDR1 is MNHEY and CDR2 SMNVEV (reference sequence). The CDR3 is 13 residues long. The CDR3 nucleotides read TGTGCCAGCAGTTTAAGTGTCGGGTACGAGCAGTACTTC. This codes for CASSLSVGYEQYF.

V and J are TRBV10-3 and TRBJ1-1; D ambiguous. This CDR3 region has 14 residues. The germline V gene encodes CDR1 ENHRY and CDR2 SYGVKD. V was trimmed by 5 bases and J by 0 bases, leaving 10 bases between them. The CDR3 is CAISSVQLNTEAFF. In DNA form, the CDR3 reads TGTGCCATCAGTAGCGTCCAGTTGAACACTGAAGCTTTCTTT.

Note on this clone: In the same sample, other DNA sequences code for this CDR3. J is TRBJ1-1 and V is TRBV19, with 7 bases lining up with TRBD1. Germline CDR1 LNHDA, CDR2 SQIVND (reference sequence). The CDR3 spans 14 residues. With 11 bases clipped from V and 0 bases from J, the junction kept 9 bases outside the gene matches. The CDR3 coding sequence is TGTGCCTCGTCTCGGACAGGACTGAACACTGAAGCTTTCTTT. It translates to CASSRTGLNTEAFF.

This chain joins TRBV10-3 and TRBJ1-2; D remains unclear. Germline V CDR1 and CDR2: ENHRY, SYGVKD. The V end was cut by 0 bases, the J end by 4 bases, with 12 bases between. CDR3 length: 15 amino acids. CDR3 nucleotide sequence: TGTGCCATCAGTGAGTCACGAGAGGGCTCCTATGGCTACACCTTC. Protein: CAISESREGSYGYTF.

The chain is built from TRBV28 and TRBJ1-4; D is undetermined. In germline, CDR1 is MDHEN, CDR2 SYDVKM. Trimming removed 10 bases at V and 4 bases at J, with 4 bases between. The CDR3 runs to 10 residues. In nucleotides, the CDR3 is TGTGCCATCCGTAATGAAAAACTGTTTTTT. Its protein product is CAIRNEKLFF.

The chain has TRBV9 and TRBJ1-2, with TRBD1 as a possible D gene (5 bases). Per the germline V gene, CDR1 is SGDLS and CDR2 is YYNGEE. The CDR3 has 16 amino acids. V lost 4 bases and J lost 5, with 21 bases in between. The CDR3: CASSRTPQGREYGYTF. For the CDR3, the DNA is TGTGCCAGCAGCCGCACCCCCCAAGGCAGGGAATATGGCTACACCTTC.

This clone was seen a few times. The V call is TRBV11-1, the J call TRBJ2-7; maybe TRBD1 (7 bases). Germline CDR1 SGHAT, CDR2 FQDESV (reference sequence). V lost 1 base and J lost 2, with 12 bases in between. The CDR3 consists of 15 residues. CDR3 residues: CASSLVAGGPYEQYF. The CDR3 coding sequence is TGTGCCAGCAGCTTAGTGGCAGGGGGGCCCTACGAGCAGTACTTC. The whole variable domain, filled in from reference TRBV11-1 and TRBJ2-7, reads EAEVAQSPRYKITEKSQAVAFWCDPISGHATLYWYRQILGQGPELLVQFQDESVVDDSQLPKDRFSAERLKGVDSTLKIQPAELGDSAMYLCASSLVAGGPYEQYFGPGTRLTVT.